One TCR beta chain is described in this entry. The entry originates in a study of CD8 T cells in Susac syndrome. When the RNA was reverse transcribed, random hexamers were used with an input of roughly 0.5 to 1 ug. The method of amplification for TCR beta CDR3 was immunoSEQ multiplex PCR, covering 54 Vbeta and 13 Jbeta. Each CDR3 protein is one row after TCRdb ran MiXCR on the immunoSEQ multiplex PCR reads. Of a few hundred thousand distinct CDR3 sequences in the sample, approximately 85% were seen once. V gave up 4 bases and J gave up 6 bases; unmatched junction bases: 4. Germline V gene lookup returns CDR1 MNHEY and CDR2 SVGAGI. This CDR3 is 14 amino acids long.

The sequence was collected from a human donor with multiple sclerosis. The chain uses TRBV6-5 and TRBJ2-7, with 12 positions matching TRBD2. Sequencing used CD8+ T cells from PBMCs. CDR3 region: CASSSTSGSSEQYF. DNA for the CDR3: TGTGCCAGCAGTTCGACTAGCGGGAGTTCCGAGCAGTACTTC.